Below are 31 T cell receptor beta chains sequenced from a single sample in a study of T cells in Graves' hyperthyroidism and ophthalmopathy. Regions amplified from RNA transcripts were the TCR beta CDR3 regions. HTBI primers drove first-round RT-PCR of the TCR CDR3. TCRdb passed the multiplex PCR reads through MiXCR, listing each CDR3 protein once. The sample holds about 500,000 distinct CDR3 sequences, over 15% seen once. Sequenced material: blood. Source of these receptors: a young woman with Graves' hyperthyroidism.

This clonotype was found many times. The chain has TRBV20-1 and TRBJ1-1; D possibly corresponds to TRBD1 (6 bases). Germline assignment: CDR1 DFQATT and CDR2 SNEGSKA (reference sequence). This CDR3 is built from 12 residues. V was cut by 3 bases and J by 4 bases, with 9 bases left in between. The CDR3 loop reads CSASPGVTEAFF. The CDR3 DNA follows: TGCAGTGCTAGCCCAGGGGTCACTGAAGCTTTCTTT.

In its sample, this clonotype was seen a few times. V usage is TRBV13 and J usage is TRBJ1-3; TRBD1 agrees at 8 bases. Germline V gene sequence: CDR1 PRHDT, CDR2 FYEKMQ (reference sequence). The trim removed 8 bases at V and 0 bases at J, leaving 15 bases unmatched. CDR3 size: 18 residues. The chain's CDR3 is CASSPQVGTGSSGNTIYF. The CDR3 DNA reads TGTGCCAGCTCACCACAAGTGGGGACAGGCAGCTCTGGAAACACCATATATTTT.

CDR3 protein: CASSESGATGELFF. The DNA of the CDR3 is TGCGCCAGCAGTGAGTCCGGGGCCACCGGGGAGCTGTTTTTT. This chain joins TRBV10-2 and TRBJ2-2; TRBD1 or TRBD2 may be the D gene (5 bases each). The CDR3 sequence is 14 residues long. V lost 0 bases to trimming and J lost 4 bases, with 6 bases between them. Germline assignment: CDR1 WSHSY and CDR2 SAAADI.

This chain links TRBV9 with TRBJ1-1; D is perhaps TRBD1 (6 bases). CDR3 length: 15 amino acids. Trimming took 4 bases from V and 2 from J, leaving 15 bases between them. Germline CDR1 reads SGDLS; CDR2 reads YYNGEE. CDR3 in amino acids: CASSSIGGQNTEAFF. The CDR3 nucleotides are TGTGCCAGCAGCTCCATAGGGGGGCAAAACACTGAAGCTTTCTTT.

V and J are TRBV27 and TRBJ2-1; no clear D. The CDR3 contains 12 residues. Germline loops: CDR1 MNHEY, CDR2 SMNVEV (reference sequence). The germline V and J ends were trimmed by 7 bases and 6 bases, with 10 bases remaining between them. The CDR3 DNA follows: TGTGCCAGCACCGCGTGGGGCAATGAGCAGTTCTTC. This codes for CASTAWGNEQFF.

This clonotype was found a few times. The chain recombines TRBV28 with TRBJ2-1, with 11 nucleotides matching TRBD2. This CDR3 has 15 residues. J was trimmed by 5 bases and V by 5 bases; bases with no gene match: 5. Germline CDR1 and CDR2: MDHEN and SYDVKM. The CDR3 protein is CASSPTGLADNEQFF. Here the CDR3 DNA reads TGTGCCAGCAGTCCTACGGGACTAGCGGACAATGAGCAGTTCTTC.

This clonotype appeared a few times. The V and J genes are TRBV18 and TRBJ1-2; no clear D. Trimming left V 3 bases short and J 0 bases short, with 8 bases between. The CDR3 totals 14 residues. The germline V gene has CDR1 KGHSH and CDR2 LQKENI. The CDR3 DNA follows: TGTGCCAGCTCACCCGCGGCGGCTAACTATGGCTACACCTTC. Residues: CASSPAAANYGYTF.

The genes are TRBV6-1 and TRBJ1-3; TRBD1 agrees at 8 bases. V lost 5 bases, J lost 6 bases, and 6 bases stayed unmatched. The V gene's germline CDR1 is MNHNS and CDR2 SASEGT. The CDR3 contains 14 residues. The CDR3 reads CASSSTGGVNTIYF. The CDR3 DNA reads as TGTGCCAGCAGTTCAACAGGGGGAGTAAACACCATATATTTT.

This clonotype was counted ten times or more. V and J are TRBV2 and TRBJ2-5; unclear D gene. Germline V gene data show CDR1 as SNHLY and CDR2 as FYNNEI. The germline V and J ends were trimmed by 1 base and 3 bases, with 9 bases remaining between them. The CDR3 sequence is 14 residues long. CDR3 sequence reads: CASSEDNTEETQYF. In DNA form, the CDR3 reads TGTGCCAGCAGTGAAGATAATACAGAAGAGACCCAGTACTTC.

This rearrangement joins TRBV3-1 to TRBJ1-1; possibly TRBD1 for D (6 bases). V was clipped by 1 base and J by 7 bases, with 10 bases between them. The CDR3 sequence is 13 residues long. In germline, CDR1 is LGHDT, CDR2 YNNKEL (reference sequence). CDR3 region: CASSQVRGIEAFF. DNA for the CDR3: TGTGCCAGCAGCCAAGTGAGGGGGATTGAAGCTTTCTTT.

CDR3 nucleotide sequence: TGTGCCAGCAGCCTACACAGGGGAGATCAGCCCCAGCATTTT. Its protein product is CASSLHRGDQPQHF. This chain joins TRBV3-1 and TRBJ1-5, with 7 bases fitting TRBD1. The CDR3 covers 14 residues. Germline V gene lookup returns CDR1 LGHDT and CDR2 YNNKEL (reference sequence). V lost 4 bases and J lost 5; bases outside the gene matches: 5.

Many counts were recorded for this clonotype. V and J are TRBV12-3 or TRBV12-4 and TRBJ2-6, with D perhaps TRBD1 (5 bases). Trimming stripped 6 bases from V and 6 bases from J, with 15 bases between. The CDR3 has 15 amino acids. The CDR3 nucleotides read TGTGCCAGCAGCCGTGATTCAGGGTCGGCCAACGTCCTGACTTTC. This gives the protein CASSRDSGSANVLTF.

The table lists this clonotype with many counts. This rearrangement joins TRBV7-2 to TRBJ1-2, with TRBD1 as a possible D gene (5 bases). Trimming cost V 0 bases and J 4 bases, with 18 bases left between them. CDR1 SGHTA and CDR2 FQGNSA come from the germline V gene. The length of the CDR3 is 17 residues. The CDR3 coding sequence is TGTGCCAGCAGCTTAGCGCGGGTTGGGGGGTCCTCCTATGGCTACACCTTC. Its protein product is CASSLARVGGSSYGYTF.

This clonotype was counted at least ten times. V usage is TRBV30 and J usage is TRBJ2-7; a possible D gene is TRBD1 (6 bases). V was shortened by 5 bases and J by 5 bases, with 16 bases between the two germline ends. The CDR3 is 13 residues long. The germline CDR1 and CDR2 sequences are GTSNPN and SVGIG (reference sequence). CDR3 DNA: TGTGCCTGGTCTCTCGGGACACTTGACGAGCAGTACTTC. Amino acids: CAWSLGTLDEQYF.

This clonotype came up a few times. This chain uses TRBV12-3 or TRBV12-4 with TRBJ2-5; TRBD2 matches 8 bases. The trim removed 5 bases at V and 7 bases at J, leaving 6 bases unmatched. This CDR3 comprises 13 residues. The CDR3 nucleotides are TGTGCCAGCAGTGAGGGACTAGAGGCGACCCAGTACTTC. Protein sequence: CASSEGLEATQYF.

This clonotype has at least ten counts. J is TRBJ1-1 and V is TRBV11-2, with D hard to call. Germline CDR1 is SGHAT and CDR2 is FQNNGV. The CDR3 contains 12 residues. V shed 3 bases and J shed 11 bases, with 13 bases lying between them. CDR3 DNA sequence: TGTGCCAGCAGCTTCGGGTCAACCGGTGCTTTCTTT. Translating it yields CASSFGSTGAFF.

This clonotype was seen a few times. Compared with germline, one end of the junction differs, possibly owing to a read error. This chain links TRBV12-3 or TRBV12-4 with TRBJ2-2, with 10 bases that match TRBD2. The CDR3 contains 13 residues. CDR3 DNA: TGTGCCAGCAGTCTAGCGGGGGAAGGGGAGCTGTTTTTT. As protein: CASSLAGEGELFF.

This clonotype came up many times. The rearrangement links TRBV27 to TRBJ2-1, with 16 bases lining up with TRBD2. Losses at the gene ends were 6 bases for V and 8 bases for J; bases not matched to a gene: 13. The CDR3 consists of 18 residues. In germline, CDR1 is MNHEY, CDR2 SMNVEV (reference sequence). The CDR3 nucleotides are TGTGCCAGCAGCCCCCTATCGGGACTAGCGGGGGGGAGCGATGAGCAGTTCTTC. The encoded protein is CASSPLSGLAGGSDEQFF.

The rearrangement uses TRBV18 and TRBJ1-3; TRBD1 is a possible D gene (6 bases). The V gene's germline CDR1 is KGHSH and CDR2 LQKENI. The CDR3 spans 15 residues. V was trimmed by 1 base and J by 3 bases, leaving 10 bases between them. CDR3 in amino acids: CASSPRGASGNTIYF. The CDR3 DNA reads TGTGCCAGCTCACCACGGGGGGCAAGTGGAAACACCATATATTTT.

In its sample, this clonotype was seen many times. The rearrangement links TRBV12-3 or TRBV12-4 to TRBJ2-7; D is perhaps TRBD2 (5 bases). This CDR3 contains 15 residues. V was pared by 4 bases and J by 6 bases, with 19 bases between. The CDR3 reads CASSWQRRRVVEQYF. For the CDR3, the DNA is TGTGCCAGCAGTTGGCAGCGGCGGAGAGTGGTCGAGCAGTACTTC.

The chain links TRBV18 to TRBJ1-1; D unclear. Trimming removed 0 bases from V and 7 bases from J, with 9 bases in between. Germline CDR1 and CDR2: KGHSH and LQKENI. The CDR3 consists of 13 residues. The CDR3 DNA is TGTGCCAGCTCACCACCGGAGGGATTTGAAGCTTTCTTT. This encodes CASSPPEGFEAFF.

This rearrangement joins TRBV27 to TRBJ2-3; D could derive from TRBD1 or TRBD2 (5 bases each). V was clipped by 5 bases and J by 1 base, with 13 bases between them. The CDR3 totals 15 residues. CDR1 and CDR2 (germline): MNHEY, SMNVEV (reference sequence). CDR3: CASSQTGTRTDTQYF. DNA for the CDR3: TGTGCCAGCAGTCAAACCGGGACCCGCACAGATACGCAGTATTTT.

The table lists this clonotype with many counts. This sequence joins TRBV12-3 or TRBV12-4 and TRBJ1-5; 7 bases fit TRBD1. The CDR3 consists of 15 residues. The V segment lost 5 bases and the J segment 2 bases; nucleotides outside the gene matches: 6. The CDR3 bases are TGTGCCAGCAGTCCAGGACAGGCCCGCAATCAGCCCCAGCATTTT. Translation: CASSPGQARNQPQHF.

This clonotype was counted a few times. The chain couples TRBV4-1 to TRBJ2-5; D is ambiguous. Trimming took off 1 base at V and 3 bases at J, with 12 bases between the two ends. Germline V gene lookup returns CDR1 MGHRA and CDR2 YSYEKL. The CDR3 spans 15 residues. CDR3 protein: CASSQVVGTKETQYF. The CDR3 DNA is TGCGCCAGCAGCCAAGTAGTGGGAACTAAAGAGACCCAGTACTTC.

This clonotype came up many times. The chain joins TRBV12-3 or TRBV12-4 to TRBJ2-3; D is unresolved. The V gene lost 6 bases and the J gene lost 6 bases, with 13 bases spanning the gap. The CDR3 has 13 residues. CDR3 bases: TGTGCCAGCAGCTCTACGGTGCGGGATACGCAGTATTTT. Translating it yields CASSSTVRDTQYF.

This clonotype was counted many times. The chain joins TRBV12-3 or TRBV12-4 to TRBJ2-3, with D uncertain. The CDR3 runs to 14 residues. V shed 0 bases and J shed 1 base, with 5 bases lying between them. The CDR3 reads CASSLAHRTDTQYF. The CDR3 DNA sequence: TGTGCCAGCAGTTTAGCCCATCGCACAGATACGCAGTATTTT.

In its sample, this clonotype was seen many times. V gene TRBV7-2 combines with J gene TRBJ2-4; either TRBD1 or TRBD2 may supply D (5 bases each). Trimming shortened V by 4 bases and J by 3 bases, and 16 bases separated the two germline ends. This CDR3 has 16 amino acids. In germline, CDR1 is SGHTA, CDR2 FQGNSA. As DNA, the CDR3 is TGTGCCAGCAGCTCTGGGACCTCGTGGGGCAAAAACATTCAGTACTTC. Translation: CASSSGTSWGKNIQYF.

At least ten counts were recorded for this clonotype. CDR3 region: CASSFSGRGLTNTEAFF. DNA for the CDR3: TGTGCCAGCAGTTTCTCCGGCAGGGGCCTTACTAACACTGAAGCTTTCTTT. The genes are TRBV27 and TRBJ1-1, with D maybe TRBD1 (6 bases). The V end was cut by 3 bases, the J end by 2 bases, with 19 bases between. Germline assignment: CDR1 MNHEY and CDR2 SMNVEV (reference sequence). The CDR3 contains 17 residues.

The table lists this clonotype with many counts. The chain couples TRBV11-2 to TRBJ2-2; 7 bases agree with TRBD2. The germline CDR1 and CDR2 sequences are SGHAT and FQNNGV. The J segment lost 0 bases and the V segment lost 0 bases, leaving 4 bases of the junction unmatched. The CDR3 has 17 amino acids. Here the CDR3 DNA reads TGTGCCAGCAGCTTAGAAGGCGGGAGCGCGAACACCGGGGAGCTGTTTTTT. Translated: CASSLEGGSANTGELFF. The whole variable domain, filled in from reference TRBV11-2 and TRBJ2-2, reads EAGVAQSPRYKIIEKRQSVAFWCNPISGHATLYWYQQILGQGPKLLIQFQNNGVVDDSQLPKDRFSAERLKGVDSTLKIQPAKLEDSAVYLCASSLEGGSANTGELFFGEGSRLTVL.

The chain employs TRBV29-1 and TRBJ1-2; D is unresolved. The CDR3 spans 14 residues. The germline V gene encodes CDR1 SQVTM and CDR2 ANQGSEA. V was pared by 6 bases and J by 3 bases, with 17 bases between. The CDR3 region is CSVLLIDGYYGYTF. Written as DNA, the CDR3 is TGCAGCGTGTTGCTGATTGACGGATACTATGGCTACACCTTC.

This clonotype has a count of ten or more. The chain joins TRBV5-6 to TRBJ1-4; a weak D match, TRBD1 (5 bases). This CDR3 contains 17 residues. Looked up from germline, CDR1 is SGHDT and CDR2 is YYEEEE. V lost 0 bases to trimming and J lost 0 bases, with 12 bases between them. The CDR3 loop is CASSLGQGIATNEKLFF. The DNA of the CDR3 is TGTGCCAGCAGCTTGGGGCAGGGTATCGCAACTAATGAAAAACTGTTTTTT.